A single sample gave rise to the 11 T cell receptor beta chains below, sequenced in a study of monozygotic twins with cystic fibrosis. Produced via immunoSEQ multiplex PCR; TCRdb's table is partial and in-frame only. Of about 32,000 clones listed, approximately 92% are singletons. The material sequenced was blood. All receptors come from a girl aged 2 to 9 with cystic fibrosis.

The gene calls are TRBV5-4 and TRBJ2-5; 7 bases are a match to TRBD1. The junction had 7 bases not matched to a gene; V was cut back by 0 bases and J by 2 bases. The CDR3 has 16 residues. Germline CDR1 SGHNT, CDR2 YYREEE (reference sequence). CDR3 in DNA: TGTGCCAGCAGCTTGGTCAGTCGGACAGGACAAGAGACCCAGTACTTC. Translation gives CASSLVSRTGQETQYF.

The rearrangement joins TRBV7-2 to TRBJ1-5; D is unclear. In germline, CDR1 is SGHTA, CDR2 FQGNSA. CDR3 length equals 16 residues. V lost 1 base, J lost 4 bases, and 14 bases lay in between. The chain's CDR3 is CASSLVGGTGNQPQHF. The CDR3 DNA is TGTGCCAGCAGCTTAGTTGGTGGTACGGGTAATCAGCCCCAGCATTTT.

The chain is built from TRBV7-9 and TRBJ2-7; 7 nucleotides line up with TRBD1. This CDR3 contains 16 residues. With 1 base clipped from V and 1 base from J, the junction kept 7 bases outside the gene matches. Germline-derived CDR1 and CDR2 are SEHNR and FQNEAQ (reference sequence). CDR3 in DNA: TGTGCCAGCAGCTTAGGGGGGACAGACAATTCCTACGAGCAGTACTTC. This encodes CASSLGGTDNSYEQYF.

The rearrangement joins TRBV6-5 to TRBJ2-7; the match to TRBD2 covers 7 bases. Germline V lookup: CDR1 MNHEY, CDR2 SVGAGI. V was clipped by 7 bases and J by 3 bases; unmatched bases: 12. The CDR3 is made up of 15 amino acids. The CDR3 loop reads CASTAWAGELYEQYF. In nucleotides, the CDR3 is TGTGCCAGCACCGCCTGGGCGGGAGAACTCTACGAGCAGTACTTC.

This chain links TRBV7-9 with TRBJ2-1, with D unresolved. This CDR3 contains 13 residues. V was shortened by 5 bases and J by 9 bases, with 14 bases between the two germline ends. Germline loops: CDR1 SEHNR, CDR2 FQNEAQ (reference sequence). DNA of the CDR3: TGTGCCAGCAGCCAGGCGACGGCGAGTGAGCAGTTCTTC. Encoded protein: CASSQATASEQFF.

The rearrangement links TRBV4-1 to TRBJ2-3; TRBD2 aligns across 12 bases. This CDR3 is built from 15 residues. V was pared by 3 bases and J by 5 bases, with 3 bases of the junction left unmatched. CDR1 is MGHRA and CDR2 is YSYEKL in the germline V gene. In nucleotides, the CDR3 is TGCGCCAGCAGCCAGAGGGGACTAGCGGGAGATACGCAGTATTTT. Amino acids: CASSQRGLAGDTQYF.

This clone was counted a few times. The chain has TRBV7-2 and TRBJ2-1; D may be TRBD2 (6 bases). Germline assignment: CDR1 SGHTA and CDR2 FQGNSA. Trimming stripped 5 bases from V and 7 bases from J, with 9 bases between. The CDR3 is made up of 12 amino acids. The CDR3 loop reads CASSATRNEQFF. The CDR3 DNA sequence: TGTGCCAGCAGCGCGACTAGGAATGAGCAGTTCTTC.

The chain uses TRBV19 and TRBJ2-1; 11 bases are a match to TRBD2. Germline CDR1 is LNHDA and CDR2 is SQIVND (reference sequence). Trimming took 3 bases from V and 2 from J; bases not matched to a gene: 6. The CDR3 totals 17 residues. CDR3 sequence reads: CASSIGVAGGPYNEQFF. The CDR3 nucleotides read TGTGCCAGTAGTATCGGAGTAGCGGGAGGGCCCTACAATGAGCAGTTCTTC.

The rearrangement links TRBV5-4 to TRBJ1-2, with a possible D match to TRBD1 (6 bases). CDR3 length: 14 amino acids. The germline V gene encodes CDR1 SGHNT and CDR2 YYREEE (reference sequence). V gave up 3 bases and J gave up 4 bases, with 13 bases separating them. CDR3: CASSSPGAFYGYTF. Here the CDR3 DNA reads TGTGCCAGCAGCTCGCCAGGGGCCTTCTATGGCTACACCTTC. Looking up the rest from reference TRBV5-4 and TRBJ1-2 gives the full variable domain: ETGVTQSPTHLIKTRGQQVTLRCSSQSGHNTVSWYQQALGQGPQFIFQYYREEENGRGNFPPRFSGLQFPNYSSELNVNALELDDSALYLCASSSPGAFYGYTFGSGTRLTVV.

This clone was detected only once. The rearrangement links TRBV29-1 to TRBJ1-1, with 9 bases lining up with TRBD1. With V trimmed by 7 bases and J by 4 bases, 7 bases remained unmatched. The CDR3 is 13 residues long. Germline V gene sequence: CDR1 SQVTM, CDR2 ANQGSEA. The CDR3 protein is CSAVGQGATEAFF. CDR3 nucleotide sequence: TGCAGCGCCGTGGGACAGGGTGCCACTGAAGCTTTCTTT. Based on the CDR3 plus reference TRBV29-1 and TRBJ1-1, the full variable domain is SAVISQKPSRDICQRGTSLTIQCQVDSQVTMMFWYRQQPGQSLTLIATANQGSEATYESGFVIDKFPISRPNLTFSTLTVSNMSPEDSSIYLCSAVGQGATEAFFGQGTRLTVV.

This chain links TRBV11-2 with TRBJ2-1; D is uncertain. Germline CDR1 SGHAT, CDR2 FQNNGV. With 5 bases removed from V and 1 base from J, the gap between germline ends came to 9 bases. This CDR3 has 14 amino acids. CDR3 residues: CASSPPASYNEQFF. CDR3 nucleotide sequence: TGTGCCAGCAGCCCCCCGGCTTCCTACAATGAGCAGTTCTTC.